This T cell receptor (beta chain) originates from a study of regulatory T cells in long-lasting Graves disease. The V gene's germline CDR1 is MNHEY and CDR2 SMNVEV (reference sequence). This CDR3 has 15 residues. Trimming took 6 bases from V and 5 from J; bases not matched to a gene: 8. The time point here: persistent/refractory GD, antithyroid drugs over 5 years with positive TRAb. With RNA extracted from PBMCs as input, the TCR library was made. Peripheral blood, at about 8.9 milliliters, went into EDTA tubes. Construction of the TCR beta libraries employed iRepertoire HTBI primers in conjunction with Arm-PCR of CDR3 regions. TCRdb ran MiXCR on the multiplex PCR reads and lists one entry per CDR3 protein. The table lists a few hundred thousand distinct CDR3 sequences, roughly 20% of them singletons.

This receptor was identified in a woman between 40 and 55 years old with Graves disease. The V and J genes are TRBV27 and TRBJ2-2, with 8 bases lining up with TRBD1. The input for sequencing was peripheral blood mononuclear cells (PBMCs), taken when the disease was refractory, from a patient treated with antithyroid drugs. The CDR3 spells CASSTRTGWTGELFF. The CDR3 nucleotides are TGTGCCAGCAGCACCCGGACAGGGTGGACCGGGGAGCTGTTTTTT.